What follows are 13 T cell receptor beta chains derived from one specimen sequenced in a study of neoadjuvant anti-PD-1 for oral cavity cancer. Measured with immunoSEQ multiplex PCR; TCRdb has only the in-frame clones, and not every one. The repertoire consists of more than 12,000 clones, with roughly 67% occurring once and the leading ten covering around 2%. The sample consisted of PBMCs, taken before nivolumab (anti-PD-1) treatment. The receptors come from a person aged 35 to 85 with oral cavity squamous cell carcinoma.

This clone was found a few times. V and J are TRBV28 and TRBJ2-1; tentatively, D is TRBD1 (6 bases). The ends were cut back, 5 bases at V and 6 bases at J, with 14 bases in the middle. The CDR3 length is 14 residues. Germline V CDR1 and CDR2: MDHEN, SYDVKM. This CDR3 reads CASSIPHRVNEQFF. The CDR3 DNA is TGTGCCAGCAGTATACCGCACAGGGTCAATGAGCAGTTCTTC.

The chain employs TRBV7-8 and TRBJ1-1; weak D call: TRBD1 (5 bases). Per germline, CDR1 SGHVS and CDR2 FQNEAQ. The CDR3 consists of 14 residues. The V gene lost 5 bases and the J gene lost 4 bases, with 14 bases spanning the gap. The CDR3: CASSATSGGTEAFF. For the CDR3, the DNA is TGTGCCAGCAGCGCAACCTCGGGGGGCACTGAAGCTTTCTTT. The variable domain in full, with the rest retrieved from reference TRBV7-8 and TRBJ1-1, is GAGVSQSPRYKVAKRGQDVALRCDPISGHVSLFWYQQALGQGPEFLTYFQNEAQLDKSGLPSDRFFAERPEGSVSTLKIQRTQQEDSAVYLCASSATSGGTEAFFGQGTRLTVV.

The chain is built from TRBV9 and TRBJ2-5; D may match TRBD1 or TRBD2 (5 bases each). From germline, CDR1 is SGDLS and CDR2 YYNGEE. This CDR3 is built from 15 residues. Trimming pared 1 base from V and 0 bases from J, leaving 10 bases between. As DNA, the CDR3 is TGTGCCAGCAGCGTAAACGAGGGGTACCAAGAGACCCAGTACTTC. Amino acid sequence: CASSVNEGYQETQYF.

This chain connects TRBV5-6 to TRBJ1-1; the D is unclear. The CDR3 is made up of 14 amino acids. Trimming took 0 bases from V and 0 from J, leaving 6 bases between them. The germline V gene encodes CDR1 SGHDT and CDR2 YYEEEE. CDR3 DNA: TGTGCCAGCAGCTTGGTCCAGTTGAACACTGAAGCTTTCTTT. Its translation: CASSLVQLNTEAFF. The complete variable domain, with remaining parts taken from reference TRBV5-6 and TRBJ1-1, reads DAGVTQSPTHLIKTRGQQVTLRCSPKSGHDTVSWYQQALGQGPQFIFQYYEEEERQRGNFPDRFSGHQFPNYSSELNVNALLLGDSALYLCASSLVQLNTEAFFGQGTRLTVV.

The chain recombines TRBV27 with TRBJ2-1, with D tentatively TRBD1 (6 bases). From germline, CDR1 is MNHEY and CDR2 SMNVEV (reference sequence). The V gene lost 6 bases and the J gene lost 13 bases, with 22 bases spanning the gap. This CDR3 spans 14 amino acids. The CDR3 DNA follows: TGTGCCAGCAGCTTTTCCGGGACACCGGCCACCCAGTTCTTC. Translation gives CASSFSGTPATQFF.

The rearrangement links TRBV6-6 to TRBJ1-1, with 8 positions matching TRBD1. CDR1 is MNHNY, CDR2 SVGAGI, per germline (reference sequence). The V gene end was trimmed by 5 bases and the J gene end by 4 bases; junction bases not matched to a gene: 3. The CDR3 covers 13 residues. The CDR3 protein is CASSPDRVTEAFF. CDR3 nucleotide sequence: TGTGCCAGCAGTCCGGACAGGGTCACTGAAGCTTTCTTT.

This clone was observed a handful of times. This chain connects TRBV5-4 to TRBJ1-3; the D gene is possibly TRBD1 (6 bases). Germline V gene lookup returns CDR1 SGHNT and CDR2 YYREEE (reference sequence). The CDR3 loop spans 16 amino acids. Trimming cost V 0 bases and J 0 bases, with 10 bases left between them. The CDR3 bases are TGTGCCAGCAGCTTGGGGGGGACAAACTCTGGAAACACCATATATTTT. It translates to CASSLGGTNSGNTIYF.

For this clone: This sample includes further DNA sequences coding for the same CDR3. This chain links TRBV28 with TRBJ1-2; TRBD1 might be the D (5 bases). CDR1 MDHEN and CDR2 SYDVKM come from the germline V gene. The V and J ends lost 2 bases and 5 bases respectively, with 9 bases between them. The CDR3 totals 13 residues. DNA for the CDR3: TGTGCCAGCAGTTTAGGGGGATCTTATGGCTACACCTTC. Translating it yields CASSLGGSYGYTF.

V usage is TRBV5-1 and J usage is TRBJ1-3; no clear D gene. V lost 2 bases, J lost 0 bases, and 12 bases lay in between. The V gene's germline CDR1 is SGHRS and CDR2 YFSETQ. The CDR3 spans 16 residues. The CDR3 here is CASSFEEGTSGNTIYF. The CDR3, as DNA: TGCGCCAGCAGCTTTGAGGAGGGAACCTCTGGAAACACCATATATTTT.

This CDR3 reads CASSFVSYEQYF. CDR3 DNA: TGTGCCAGCAGCTTTGTCTCCTACGAGCAGTACTTC. J is TRBJ2-7 and V is TRBV7-9; D call uncertain. The CDR3 extends over 12 amino acids. Germline loops: CDR1 SEHNR, CDR2 FQNEAQ (reference sequence). Trimming stripped 3 bases from V and 0 bases from J, with 3 bases between.

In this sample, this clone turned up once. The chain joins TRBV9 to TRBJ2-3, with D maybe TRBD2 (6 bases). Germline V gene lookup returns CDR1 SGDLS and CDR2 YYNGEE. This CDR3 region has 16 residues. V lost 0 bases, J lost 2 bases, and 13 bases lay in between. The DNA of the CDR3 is TGTGCCAGCAGCGTAGATAGCGGAAGACTCACAGATACGCAGTATTTT. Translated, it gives CASSVDSGRLTDTQYF.

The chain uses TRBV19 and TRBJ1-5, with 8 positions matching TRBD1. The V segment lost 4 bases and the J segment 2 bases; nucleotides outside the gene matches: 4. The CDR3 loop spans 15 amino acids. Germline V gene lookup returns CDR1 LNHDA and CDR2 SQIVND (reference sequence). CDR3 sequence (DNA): TGTGCCAGTAGTAGAGAGGACAGGGGCAATCAGCCCCAGCATTTT. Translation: CASSREDRGNQPQHF.

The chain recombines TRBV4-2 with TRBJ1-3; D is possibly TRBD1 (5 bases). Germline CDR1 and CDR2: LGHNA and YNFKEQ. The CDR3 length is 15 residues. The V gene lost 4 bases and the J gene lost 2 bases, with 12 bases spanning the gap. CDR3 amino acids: CASSLKTATGNTIYF. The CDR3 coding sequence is TGTGCCAGCAGCCTGAAGACAGCTACTGGAAACACCATATATTTT.